Below are 15 T cell receptor beta chains sequenced from a single sample in a study of post-analysis software for immune sequencing data. These TCRs' antigens remain unknown. Included in the TCR beta cDNA libraries were unique molecular identifiers. TCRdb reprocessed the PCR reads via MiXCR and lists one record per CDR3 protein. The data hold 650,000 to 900,000 distinct CDR3 sequences, with about half observed a single time. Study conclusions and caveats: About 5 TRBV segments were more frequent in patients than controls; TRBV5-6, TRBV5-1 and TRBV20-1 belonged to this group.

Input material: blood. All receptors derive from a girl aged 10-17 years with multiple sclerosis.

The chain uses TRBV3-1 and TRBJ1-2; TRBD1 is a possible D gene (5 bases). This CDR3 has 15 residues. Germline values: CDR1 LGHDT, CDR2 YNNKEL (reference sequence). V shed 4 bases and J shed 7 bases, with 19 bases lying between them. The CDR3 nucleotides are TGTGCCAGCAGCCCCAGGGTCAGATCCCATGTTGGCTACACCTTC. This gives the protein CASSPRVRSHVGYTF.

This clonotype turned up a few times. J is TRBJ2-7 and V is TRBV9; 12 bases match TRBD2. The ends lost 2 bases at V and 4 bases at J; junction bases unmatched: 1. Germline V gives CDR1 SGDLS, CDR2 YYNGEE. This CDR3 is built from 14 residues. CDR3 in DNA: TGTGCCAGCAGCGTTGGGACTAGCGGGTACGAGCAGTACTTC. This gives the protein CASSVGTSGYEQYF.

J is TRBJ2-5 and V is TRBV27; 11 bases line up with TRBD2. With 3 bases clipped from V and 4 bases from J, the junction kept 7 bases outside the gene matches. CDR1 and CDR2 (germline): MNHEY, SMNVEV (reference sequence). This CDR3 contains 16 residues. DNA for the CDR3: TGTGCCAGCAGTTTGAACCCAGGACTAGCGGGAGAGACCCAGTACTTC. This gives the protein CASSLNPGLAGETQYF.

CDR3 in amino acids: CASGVGGNQPQHF. CDR3 DNA: TGTGCCAGCGGGGTGGGGGGCAATCAGCCCCAGCATTTT. This chain joins TRBV27 and TRBJ1-5, with a tentative D call TRBD1 (5 bases). The V gene's germline CDR1 is MNHEY and CDR2 SMNVEV (reference sequence). The CDR3 has 13 residues. Trimming pared 8 bases from V and 2 bases from J, leaving 10 bases between.

As concerns this clonotype: The conserved phenylalanine or tryptophan normally closing the CDR3 is absent here, so this likely arose from a read error. CDR3 amino acids: CASGRGHNYGYTC. The CDR3 bases are TGTGCCAGCGGCAGGGGTCATAACTATGGCTACACCTGC. V and J are TRBV6-6 and TRBJ1-2; tentatively, D is TRBD1 (6 bases). This CDR3 has 13 amino acids. CDR1 and CDR2 from the germline V gene are MNHNY and SVGAGI (reference sequence). V lost 8 bases and J 1 base, leaving 11 bases between the germline ends.

The J gene is TRBJ2-7, the V gene TRBV12-3 or TRBV12-4; 9 positions match TRBD2. The CDR3 sequence is 16 residues long. The J segment lost 7 bases and the V segment lost 7 bases, leaving 17 bases of the junction unmatched. The CDR3 DNA reads as TGTGCCAGCACCCCCATGGGGGCTAGCGGGGCCCATGAGCAGTACTTC. It codes for CASTPMGASGAHEQYF.

V usage is TRBV5-5 and J usage is TRBJ2-1; 8 bases fit TRBD1. Germline V lookup: CDR1 SGHKS, CDR2 YYEKEE (reference sequence). CDR3 length: 15 amino acids. V lost 0 bases and J lost 7; bases outside the gene matches: 6. The CDR3 is CASSLDGQGRNEQFF. CDR3 sequence (DNA): TGTGCCAGCAGCTTGGACGGACAGGGCCGGAATGAGCAGTTCTTC.

This clonotype was seen a few times. The chain is built from TRBV7-9 and TRBJ2-1; 10 bases agree with TRBD2. CDR3 length equals 17 residues. Germline loops: CDR1 SEHNR, CDR2 FQNEAQ (reference sequence). The junction had 6 bases not matched to a gene; V was cut back by 4 bases and J by 0 bases. CDR3 nucleotide sequence: TGTGCCAGCAGCTCAGCCACTAGCGGGGTCTCCTACAATGAGCAGTTCTTC. This sequence encodes CASSSATSGVSYNEQFF.

CDR3 region: CASNLAHRGKVNQPQHF. CDR3 coding DNA: TGTGCCAGCAACTTAGCCCACAGGGGGAAGGTCAATCAGCCCCAGCATTTT. The chain recombines TRBV6-1 with TRBJ1-5; TRBD1 matches at 8 bases. CDR1 and CDR2 from the germline V gene are MNHNS and SASEGT. The ends lost 7 bases at V and 3 bases at J; junction bases unmatched: 14. This CDR3 is built from 17 residues.

The rearrangement joins TRBV7-8 to TRBJ2-2; 13 nucleotides match TRBD2. The CDR3 contains 18 residues. The junction had 6 bases not matched to a gene; V was cut back by 5 bases and J by 0 bases. Germline values: CDR1 SGHVS, CDR2 FQNEAQ. CDR3 sequence (DNA): TGTGCCAGCAGCCACCGACTAGCGGGAGGCTCGAACACCGGGGAGCTGTTTTTT. Residues: CASSHRLAGGSNTGELFF.

This chain joins TRBV6-1 and TRBJ1-2; D unclear. Germline CDR1 reads MNHNS; CDR2 reads SASEGT. V lost 7 bases, J lost 7 bases, and 19 bases lay in between. This CDR3 spans 14 amino acids. Here the CDR3 DNA reads TGTGCCAGCAACCGCCCTGGTGGTCCTTTTGGCTACACCTTC. This codes for CASNRPGGPFGYTF.

The chain couples TRBV27 to TRBJ1-2; 8 nucleotides match TRBD1. V lost 2 bases, J lost 6 bases, and 11 bases stayed unmatched. The CDR3 loop spans 16 amino acids. CDR1 is MNHEY and CDR2 is SMNVEV in the germline V gene (reference sequence). CDR3 sequence reads: CASSLGQGGRIDGYTF. Here the CDR3 DNA reads TGTGCCAGCAGTTTAGGACAGGGAGGACGGATTGATGGCTACACCTTC.

A few counts support this clonotype. The V gene is TRBV6-2 or TRBV6-3, the J gene TRBJ2-3; 7 bases line up with TRBD2. CDR1 is MNHEY, CDR2 SVGEGT, per germline. V gave up 0 bases and J gave up 4 bases; unmatched junction bases: 4. The CDR3 covers 15 residues. The CDR3 DNA reads TGTGCCAGCAGTTACTCAGCGGGACGATCAGATACGCAGTATTTT. Its translation is CASSYSAGRSDTQYF.

This chain connects TRBV5-1 to TRBJ2-5, with 7 bases aligning to TRBD1. Germline V gives CDR1 SGHRS, CDR2 YFSETQ. J lost 1 base, V lost 3 bases, and 6 bases had no gene match. The CDR3 length is 15 residues. The CDR3 coding sequence is TGCGCCAGCAGCTGGCAAACAGGGGTCCAAGAGACCCAGTACTTC. This gives the protein CASSWQTGVQETQYF.

The rearrangement links TRBV7-2 to TRBJ2-5, with 9 bases that match TRBD2. CDR1 is SGHTA, CDR2 FQGNSA, per germline. V was pared by 1 base and J by 11 bases, with 8 bases of the junction left unmatched. The CDR3 has 14 residues. CDR3 coding DNA: TGTGCCAGCAGCTTAGTGGCTAGCGGGGAGGGACAGTACTTC. Amino acid sequence: CASSLVASGEGQYF.